This T cell receptor beta chain was sequenced in a study of blood T cell repertoires in COVID-19. Germline V gene data show CDR1 as SGHDT and CDR2 as YYEEEE. The CDR3 contains 13 residues. V shed 1 base and J shed 8 bases, with 10 bases lying between them. The method was immunoSEQ multiplex PCR; TCRdb's version includes in-frame clones alone and lacks a portion of them. The table includes fewer than 250,000 clones, about 83% detected once. This TCR was sampled from a woman in her sixties or seventies with active or convalescent COVID-19. The J gene is TRBJ2-1, the V gene TRBV5-6; D not resolved. Sample: peripheral blood. CDR3 DNA sequence: TGTGCCAGCAGCTTGAGTCCGTTAGATGAGCAGTTCTTC. Translation: CASSLSPLDEQFF.